These 8 T cell receptor beta chains were all obtained from the same sample, sequenced in a study of spatial heterogeneity in lung cancer. Study-wide results and limits: Mutation counts in tumors were tracked by counts of expanded intratumoral alpha and beta TCRs.

Indicated time point: sample taken at primary tumor resection. TCRdb reprocessed the 5' RACE reads with MiXCR, giving one entry per CDR3 protein. The table has about 16,000 distinct CDR3 sequences, around 5.5% seen once; the top ten hold about 9.3%. These receptors have no known antigen. Material: lung tumor tissue, obtained at surgery. Source of these receptors: a female donor with early-stage non-small cell lung cancer.

In its sample, this clonotype was seen many times. This beta chain is an off-target read within a library intended for alpha chains, so its frequency means little. CDR3 in amino acids: CASSPTRLGYEQYF. CDR3 nucleotide sequence: TGTGCCAGCAGCCCTACGAGGCTTGGCTACGAGCAGTACTTC. The chain combines TRBV11-2 with TRBJ2-7; D remains unclear. Per germline, CDR1 SGHAT and CDR2 FQNNGV. CDR3 size: 14 residues. The ends were cut back, 5 bases at V and 3 bases at J, with 14 bases in the middle.

The table lists this clonotype with many counts. This beta chain slipped into a library made for alpha chains as a stray read, so its size is not meaningful. The chain is built from TRBV7-9 and TRBJ2-1, with 11 bases aligning to TRBD2. The CDR3 has 19 amino acids. Losses at the gene ends were 1 base for V and 1 base for J; bases not matched to a gene: 9. Germline loops: CDR1 SEHNR, CDR2 FQNEAQ (reference sequence). The CDR3 DNA sequence: TGTGCCAGCAGCTTAGTAAAAGGAGCTAGCGGGAGGTCCTACAATGAGCAGTTCTTC. Translating gives CASSLVKGASGRSYNEQFF. Variable domain in full (rest from reference TRBV7-9 and TRBJ2-1): DTGVSQNPRHKITKRGQNVTFRCDPISEHNRLYWYRQTLGQGPEFLTYFQNEAQLEKSRLLSDRFSAERPKGSFSTLEIQRTEQGDSAMYLCASSLVKGASGRSYNEQFFGPGTRLTVL.

This clonotype was counted ten times or more. Since it is a stray read in a library aimed at alpha chains, this beta chain has a size that is not meaningful. V gene TRBV12-3 or TRBV12-4 combines with J gene TRBJ2-2; D possibly corresponds to TRBD2 (6 bases). There are 15 residues in the CDR3. V was trimmed by 3 bases and J by 6 bases, leaving 14 bases between them. CDR3 DNA sequence: TGTGCCAGCAGTTTCAGAGCGGGCGACCCCGGGGAGCTGTTTTTT. The encoded protein is CASSFRAGDPGELFF.

This clonotype was counted at least ten times. This beta chain is a stray read from a library made for alpha chains; its abundance is not meaningful. The chain employs TRBV7-8 and TRBJ2-6; 8 bases map to TRBD1. Germline lookup yields CDR1 SGHVS and CDR2 FQNEAQ. This CDR3 has 15 amino acids. V trimming: 4 bases; J trimming: 10 bases; junction bases outside the gene matches: 9. CDR3 sequence: CASSWGQAIGNVLTF. The CDR3 nucleotides are TGTGCCAGCAGCTGGGGACAGGCGATCGGAAACGTCCTGACTTTC.

This clonotype is medium-sized (0.01 to 0.1%) in the sample. Since it is a stray read in a library aimed at alpha chains, this beta chain has a size that is not meaningful. The chain recombines TRBV10-3 with TRBJ1-6; D gene uncertain. V lost 2 bases and J 1 base, leaving 9 bases between the germline ends. CDR3 length: 16 amino acids. In germline, CDR1 is ENHRY, CDR2 SYGVKD. This CDR3 is CAISEREASYNSPLHF. CDR3 sequence (DNA): TGTGCCATCAGTGAGAGGGAAGCTTCCTATAATTCACCCCTCCACTTT.

In its sample, this clonotype was seen many times. Because the library targeted alpha chains, this beta chain is an off-target read whose size means little. The chain is built from TRBV3-1 and TRBJ2-3; no firm D call. Germline values: CDR1 LGHDT, CDR2 YNNKEL (reference sequence). The CDR3 extends over 12 amino acids. V was cut by 4 bases and J by 9 bases, with 11 bases left in between. The CDR3 DNA reads TGTGCCAGCAGCCGGCAGTCCCGGACGCAGTATTTT. Translated: CASSRQSRTQYF.

This clonotype was seen at least ten times. This beta chain is a stray read from a library made for alpha chains; its abundance is not meaningful. V and J are TRBV12-3 or TRBV12-4 and TRBJ2-7; D is unresolved. The CDR3 has 13 amino acids. Trimming stripped 9 bases from V and 5 bases from J, with 17 bases between. The CDR3 DNA is TGTGCCAGTCAGACTGCCGGCGCACACGAGCAGTACTTC. Protein product: CASQTAGAHEQYF.

This clonotype was recorded at least ten times. A library prepared for alpha chains yielded this beta chain as an off-target read; its size is of little meaning. The rearrangement links TRBV6-2 or TRBV6-3 to TRBJ2-7, with D uncertain. The CDR3 is 13 amino acids. Germline values: CDR1 MNHEY, CDR2 SVGEGT. The V gene lost 4 bases and the J gene lost 7 bases, with 14 bases spanning the gap. DNA of the CDR3: TGTGCCAGCAGTTTACCGCCGGGCAGGGAGCAGTACTTC. Protein product: CASSLPPGREQYF.